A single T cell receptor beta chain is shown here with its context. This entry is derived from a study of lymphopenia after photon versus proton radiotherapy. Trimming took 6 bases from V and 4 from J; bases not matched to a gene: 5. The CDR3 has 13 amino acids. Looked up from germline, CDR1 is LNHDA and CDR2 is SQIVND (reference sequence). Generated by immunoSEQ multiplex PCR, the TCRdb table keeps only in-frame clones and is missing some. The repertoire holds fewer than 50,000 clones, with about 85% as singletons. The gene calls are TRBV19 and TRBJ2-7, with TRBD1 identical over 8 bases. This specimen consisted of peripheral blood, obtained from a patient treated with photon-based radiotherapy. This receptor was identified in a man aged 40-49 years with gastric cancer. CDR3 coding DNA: TGTGCCAGTAGAGGACAGGGAGGTTACGAGCAGTACTTC. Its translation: CASRGQGGYEQYF.